The sequence of this T cell receptor (beta chain) was determined in a study of tumor and adjacent non-tumor tissue in lung cancer. Study overall: Histology: 12 adenocarcinoma, a couple of squamous cell carcinoma, 1 small cell lung cancer.

Germline CDR1 is SGHNT and CDR2 is YYREEE (reference sequence). V was pared by 0 bases and J by 3 bases, with 18 bases between. CDR3 length: 18 residues. The library came from three nested PCR rounds adapted from ARM-PCR protocols. TCRdb re-derived calls from the multiplex PCR reads in MiXCR, one entry per CDR3 protein. The sample has around 75,000 distinct CDR3 sequences, under 70% seen once; the top ten hold approximately 30%. The template was RNA from unsorted bulk tissue. This non-tumor lung sample came from over 3 cm beyond the tumor edge. This clonotype was detected many times. The source of this sequence is a woman between 50 and 59 years old with non-small cell lung cancer. V is TRBV5-4 and J is TRBJ1-4, with D tentatively TRBD1 (5 bases). The material sequenced was distant non-tumor lung tissue. The CDR3 protein is CASSLDQGPGLSNEKLFF. CDR3 nucleotides: TGTGCCAGCAGCTTGGATCAGGGACCGGGACTCTCTAATGAAAAACTGTTTTTT.